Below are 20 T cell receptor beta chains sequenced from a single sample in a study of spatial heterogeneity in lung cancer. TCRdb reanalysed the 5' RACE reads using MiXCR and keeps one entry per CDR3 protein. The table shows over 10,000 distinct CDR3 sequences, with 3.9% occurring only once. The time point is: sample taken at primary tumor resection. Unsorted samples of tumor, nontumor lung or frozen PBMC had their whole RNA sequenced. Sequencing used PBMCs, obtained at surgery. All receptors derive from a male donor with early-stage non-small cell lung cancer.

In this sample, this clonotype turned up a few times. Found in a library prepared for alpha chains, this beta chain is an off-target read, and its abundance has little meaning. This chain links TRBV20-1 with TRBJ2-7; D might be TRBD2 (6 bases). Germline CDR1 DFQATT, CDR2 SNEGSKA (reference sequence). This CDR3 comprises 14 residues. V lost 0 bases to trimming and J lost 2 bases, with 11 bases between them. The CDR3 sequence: CSARDVSGAYEQYF. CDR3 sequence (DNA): TGCAGTGCTAGAGATGTTAGCGGTGCCTACGAGCAGTACTTC.

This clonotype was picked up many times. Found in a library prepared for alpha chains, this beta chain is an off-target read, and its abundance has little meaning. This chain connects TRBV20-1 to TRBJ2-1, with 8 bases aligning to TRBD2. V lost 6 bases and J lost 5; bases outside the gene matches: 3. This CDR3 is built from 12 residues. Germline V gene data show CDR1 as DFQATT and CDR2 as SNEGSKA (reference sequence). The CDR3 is CSARLANNEQFF. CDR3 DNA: TGCAGTGCGAGACTAGCGAACAATGAGCAGTTCTTC.

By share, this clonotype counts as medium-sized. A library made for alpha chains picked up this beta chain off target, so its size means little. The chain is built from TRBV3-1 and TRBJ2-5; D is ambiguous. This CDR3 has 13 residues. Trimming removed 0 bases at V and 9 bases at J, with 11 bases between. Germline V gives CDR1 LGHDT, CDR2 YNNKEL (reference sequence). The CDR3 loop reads CASSQDMFPAQYF. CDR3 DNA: TGTGCCAGCAGCCAAGATATGTTTCCGGCCCAGTACTTC.

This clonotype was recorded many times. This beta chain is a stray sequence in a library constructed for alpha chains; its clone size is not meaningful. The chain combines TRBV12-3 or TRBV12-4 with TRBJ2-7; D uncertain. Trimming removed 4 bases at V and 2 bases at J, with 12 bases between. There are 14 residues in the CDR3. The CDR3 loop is CASSSPPTTYEQYF. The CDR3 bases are TGTGCCAGCAGTTCGCCGCCGACGACCTACGAGCAGTACTTC.

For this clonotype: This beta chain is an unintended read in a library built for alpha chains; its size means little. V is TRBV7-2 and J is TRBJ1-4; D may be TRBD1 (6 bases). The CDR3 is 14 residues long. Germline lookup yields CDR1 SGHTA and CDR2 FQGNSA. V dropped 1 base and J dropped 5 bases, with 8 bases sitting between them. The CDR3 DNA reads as TGTGCCAGCAGCTTAGGGGACACGAATGAAAAACTGTTTTTT. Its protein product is CASSLGDTNEKLFF.

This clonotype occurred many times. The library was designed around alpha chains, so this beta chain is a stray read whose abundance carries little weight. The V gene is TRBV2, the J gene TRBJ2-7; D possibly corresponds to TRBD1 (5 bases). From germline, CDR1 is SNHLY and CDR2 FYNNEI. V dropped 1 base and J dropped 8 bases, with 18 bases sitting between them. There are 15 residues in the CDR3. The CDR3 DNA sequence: TGTGCCAGCAGTGAAGGGGCCCTGGGGCTACTCAAGCAGTACTTC. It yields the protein CASSEGALGLLKQYF.

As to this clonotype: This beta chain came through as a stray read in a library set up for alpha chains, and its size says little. The CDR3 sequence: CASSLFLGEAFF. The CDR3, as DNA: TGTGCCAGCAGCTTATTTTTAGGAGAAGCTTTCTTT. The chain recombines TRBV11-3 with TRBJ1-1; the D is unclear. V lost 2 bases and J 8 bases, leaving 9 bases between the germline ends. Germline V gives CDR1 SGHNT, CDR2 YENEEA. This CDR3 has 12 residues. Full variable domain (missing parts from reference TRBV11-3 and TRBJ1-1): EAGVVQSPRYKIIEKKQPVAFWCNPISGHNTLYWYLQNLGQGPELLIRYENEEAVDDSQLPKDRFSAERLKGVDSTLKIQPAELGDSAVYLCASSLFLGEAFFGQGTRLTVV.

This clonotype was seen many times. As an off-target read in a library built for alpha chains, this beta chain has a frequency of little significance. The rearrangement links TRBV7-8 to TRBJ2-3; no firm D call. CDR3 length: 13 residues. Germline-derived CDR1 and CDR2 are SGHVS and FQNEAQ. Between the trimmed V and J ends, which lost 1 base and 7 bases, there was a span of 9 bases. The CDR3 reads CASSLDVENTQYF. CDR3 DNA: TGTGCCAGCAGCTTAGATGTCGAGAATACGCAGTATTTT.

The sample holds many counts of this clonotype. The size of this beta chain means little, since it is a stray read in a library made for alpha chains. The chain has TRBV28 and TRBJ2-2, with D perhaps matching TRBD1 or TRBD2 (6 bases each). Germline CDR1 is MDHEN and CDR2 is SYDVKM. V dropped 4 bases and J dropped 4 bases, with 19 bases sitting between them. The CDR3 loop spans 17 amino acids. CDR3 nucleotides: TGTGCCAGCAGTTCAGGGGATTGGGACTCGACCACCGGGGAGCTGTTTTTT. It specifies CASSSGDWDSTTGELFF.

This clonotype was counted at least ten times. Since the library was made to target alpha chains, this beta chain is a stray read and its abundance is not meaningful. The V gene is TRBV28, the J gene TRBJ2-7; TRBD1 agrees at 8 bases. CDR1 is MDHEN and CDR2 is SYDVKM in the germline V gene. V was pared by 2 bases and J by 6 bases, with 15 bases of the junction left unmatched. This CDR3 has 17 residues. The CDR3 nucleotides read TGTGCCAGCAGTTTACCTTCGACCGGGACAGGACGTGTCGAGCAGTACTTC. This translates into CASSLPSTGTGRVEQYF.

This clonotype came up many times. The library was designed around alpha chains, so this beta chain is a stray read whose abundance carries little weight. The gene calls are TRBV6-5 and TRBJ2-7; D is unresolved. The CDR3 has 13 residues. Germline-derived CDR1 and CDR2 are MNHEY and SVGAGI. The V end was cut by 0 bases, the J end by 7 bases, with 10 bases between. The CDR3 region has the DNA TGTGCCAGCAGTTACTCCCCTTGGGGTGAGCAGTACTTC. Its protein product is CASSYSPWGEQYF.

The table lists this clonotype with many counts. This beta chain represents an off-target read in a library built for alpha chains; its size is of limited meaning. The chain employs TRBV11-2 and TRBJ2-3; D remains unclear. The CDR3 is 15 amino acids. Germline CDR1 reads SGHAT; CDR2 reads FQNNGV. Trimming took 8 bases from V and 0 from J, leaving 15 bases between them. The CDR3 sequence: CASSPYPRSTDTQYF. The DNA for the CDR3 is TGTGCCAGCTCCCCCTATCCCCGAAGCACAGATACGCAGTATTTT.

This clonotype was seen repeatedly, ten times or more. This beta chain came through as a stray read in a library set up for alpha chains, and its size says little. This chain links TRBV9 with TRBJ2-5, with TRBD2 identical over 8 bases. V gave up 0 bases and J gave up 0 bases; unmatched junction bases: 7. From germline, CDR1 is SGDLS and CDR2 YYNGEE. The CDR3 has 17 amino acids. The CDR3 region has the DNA TGTGCCAGCAGCGTAGGTTTCTTGCGGGAGGACCAAGAGACCCAGTACTTC. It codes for CASSVGFLREDQETQYF.

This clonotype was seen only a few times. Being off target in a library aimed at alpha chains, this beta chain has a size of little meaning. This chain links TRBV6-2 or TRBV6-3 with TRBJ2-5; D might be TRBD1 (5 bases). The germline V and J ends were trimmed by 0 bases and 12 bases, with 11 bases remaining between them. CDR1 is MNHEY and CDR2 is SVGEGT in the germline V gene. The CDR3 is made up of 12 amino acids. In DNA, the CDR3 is TGTGCCAGCAGTTACTCCGGACATCCTGAGTACTTC. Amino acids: CASSYSGHPEYF.

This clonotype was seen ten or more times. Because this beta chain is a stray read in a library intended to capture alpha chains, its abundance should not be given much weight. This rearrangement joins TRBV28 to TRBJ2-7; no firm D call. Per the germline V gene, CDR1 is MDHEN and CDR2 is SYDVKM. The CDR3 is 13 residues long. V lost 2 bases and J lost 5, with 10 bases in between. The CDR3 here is CASSLSLIHEQYF. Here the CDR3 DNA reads TGTGCCAGCAGTTTAAGTTTGATCCACGAGCAGTACTTC.

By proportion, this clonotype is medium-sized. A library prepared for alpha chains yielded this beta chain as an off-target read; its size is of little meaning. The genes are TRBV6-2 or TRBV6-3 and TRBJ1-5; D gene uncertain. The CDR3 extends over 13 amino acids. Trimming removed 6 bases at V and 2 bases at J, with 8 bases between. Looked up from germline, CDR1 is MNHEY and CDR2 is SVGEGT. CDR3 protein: CASRSPGNQPQHF. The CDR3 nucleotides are TGTGCCAGCAGATCCCCCGGCAATCAGCCCCAGCATTTT.

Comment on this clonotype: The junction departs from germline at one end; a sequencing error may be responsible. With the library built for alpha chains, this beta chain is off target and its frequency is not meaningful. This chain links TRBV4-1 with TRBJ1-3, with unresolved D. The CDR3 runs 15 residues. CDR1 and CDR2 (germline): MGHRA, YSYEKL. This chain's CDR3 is CPSSQDGVAGNTIYF. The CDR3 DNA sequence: TGCCCCAGCAGCCAAGATGGGGTCGCGGGAAACACCATATATTTT.

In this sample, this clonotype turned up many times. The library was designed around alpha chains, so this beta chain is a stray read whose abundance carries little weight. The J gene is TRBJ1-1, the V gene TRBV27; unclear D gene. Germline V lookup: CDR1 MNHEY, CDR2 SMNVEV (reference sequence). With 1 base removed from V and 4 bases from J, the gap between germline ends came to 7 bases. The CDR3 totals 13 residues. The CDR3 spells CASSLYRSTEAFF. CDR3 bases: TGTGCCAGCAGTTTATACAGAAGCACTGAAGCTTTCTTT.

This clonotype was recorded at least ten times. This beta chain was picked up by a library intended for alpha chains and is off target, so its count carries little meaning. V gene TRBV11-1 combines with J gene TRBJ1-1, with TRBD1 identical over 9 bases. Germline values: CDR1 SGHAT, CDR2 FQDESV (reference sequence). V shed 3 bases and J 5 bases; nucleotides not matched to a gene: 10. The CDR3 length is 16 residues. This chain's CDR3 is CASSFQLQGARTEAFF. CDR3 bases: TGTGCCAGCAGCTTCCAGCTACAGGGGGCACGGACTGAAGCTTTCTTT. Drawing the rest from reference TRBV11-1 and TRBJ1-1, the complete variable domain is EAEVAQSPRYKITEKSQAVAFWCDPISGHATLYWYRQILGQGPELLVQFQDESVVDDSQLPKDRFSAERLKGVDSTLKIQPAELGDSAMYLCASSFQLQGARTEAFFGQGTRLTVV.

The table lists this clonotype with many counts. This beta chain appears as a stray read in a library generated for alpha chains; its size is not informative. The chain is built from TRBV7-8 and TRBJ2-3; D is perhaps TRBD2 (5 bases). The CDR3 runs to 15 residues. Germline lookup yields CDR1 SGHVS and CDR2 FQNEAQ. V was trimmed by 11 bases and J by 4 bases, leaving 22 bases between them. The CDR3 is CALSDPEESADTQYF. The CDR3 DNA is TGTGCCTTATCGGACCCGGAGGAAAGCGCAGATACGCAGTATTTT.